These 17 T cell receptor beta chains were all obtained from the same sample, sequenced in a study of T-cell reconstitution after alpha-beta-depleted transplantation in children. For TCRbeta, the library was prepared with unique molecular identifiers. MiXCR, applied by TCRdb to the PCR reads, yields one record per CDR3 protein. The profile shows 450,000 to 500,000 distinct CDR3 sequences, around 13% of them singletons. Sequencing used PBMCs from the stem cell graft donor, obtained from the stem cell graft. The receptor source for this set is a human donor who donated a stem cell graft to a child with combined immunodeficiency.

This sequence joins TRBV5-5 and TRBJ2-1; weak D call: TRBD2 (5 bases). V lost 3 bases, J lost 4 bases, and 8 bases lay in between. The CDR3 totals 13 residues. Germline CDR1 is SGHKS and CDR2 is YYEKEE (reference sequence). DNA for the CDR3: TGTGCCAGCAGCTCCATAGCGTACAATGAGCAGTTCTTC. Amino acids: CASSSIAYNEQFF.

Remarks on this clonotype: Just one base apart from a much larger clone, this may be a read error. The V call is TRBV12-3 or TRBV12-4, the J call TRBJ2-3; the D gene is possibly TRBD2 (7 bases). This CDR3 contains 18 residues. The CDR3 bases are TGTGCCAGCACCCTTCCCCCACCTACTCGCGGGGGCACAGATTCGCAGTATTTT. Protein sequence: CASTLPPPTRGGTDSQYF.

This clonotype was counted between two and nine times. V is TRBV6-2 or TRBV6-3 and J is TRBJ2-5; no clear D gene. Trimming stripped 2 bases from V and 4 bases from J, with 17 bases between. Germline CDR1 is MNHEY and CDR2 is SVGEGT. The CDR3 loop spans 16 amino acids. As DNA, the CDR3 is TGTGCCAGCAGTTACGGGGTCTCTCTTGGCGGAGAGACCCAGTACTTC. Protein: CASSYGVSLGGETQYF.

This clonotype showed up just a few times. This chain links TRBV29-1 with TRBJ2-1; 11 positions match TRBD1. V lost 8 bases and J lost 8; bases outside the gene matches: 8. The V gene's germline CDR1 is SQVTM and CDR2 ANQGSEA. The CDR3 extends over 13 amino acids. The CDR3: CSSEGQGDHEQFF. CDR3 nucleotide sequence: TGCAGCTCCGAGGGACAGGGGGATCATGAGCAGTTCTTC.

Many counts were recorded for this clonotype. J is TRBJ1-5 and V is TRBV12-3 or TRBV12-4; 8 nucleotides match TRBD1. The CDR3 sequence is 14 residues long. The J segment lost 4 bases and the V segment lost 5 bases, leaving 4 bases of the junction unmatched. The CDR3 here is CASSATGGNQPQHF. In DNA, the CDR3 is TGTGCCAGCAGTGCAACAGGGGGGAATCAGCCCCAGCATTTT.

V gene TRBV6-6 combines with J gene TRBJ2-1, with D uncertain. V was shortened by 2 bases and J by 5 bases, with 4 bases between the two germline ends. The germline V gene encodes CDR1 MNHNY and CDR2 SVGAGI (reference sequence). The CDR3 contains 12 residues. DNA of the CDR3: TGTGCCAGCAGTTACAACGACAATGAGCAGTTCTTC. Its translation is CASSYNDNEQFF.

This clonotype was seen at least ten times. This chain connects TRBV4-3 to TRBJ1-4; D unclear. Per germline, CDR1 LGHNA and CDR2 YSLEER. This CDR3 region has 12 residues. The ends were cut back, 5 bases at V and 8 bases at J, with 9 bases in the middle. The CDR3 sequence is CASSRVGEKLFF. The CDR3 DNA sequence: TGCGCCAGCAGCAGGGTAGGCGAAAAACTGTTTTTT.

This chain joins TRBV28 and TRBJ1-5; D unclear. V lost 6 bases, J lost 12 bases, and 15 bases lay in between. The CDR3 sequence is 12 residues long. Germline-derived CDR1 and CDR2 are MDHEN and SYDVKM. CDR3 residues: CASRLLRGNQHF. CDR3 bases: TGTGCCAGCAGGCTTCTGCGGGGAAACCAGCATTTT.

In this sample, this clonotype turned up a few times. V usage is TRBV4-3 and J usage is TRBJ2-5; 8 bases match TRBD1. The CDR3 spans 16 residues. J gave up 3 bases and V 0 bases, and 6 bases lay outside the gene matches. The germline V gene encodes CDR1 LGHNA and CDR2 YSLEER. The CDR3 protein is CASSQDMATGEETQYF. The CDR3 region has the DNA TGCGCCAGCAGCCAAGATATGGCGACAGGGGAAGAGACCCAGTACTTC.

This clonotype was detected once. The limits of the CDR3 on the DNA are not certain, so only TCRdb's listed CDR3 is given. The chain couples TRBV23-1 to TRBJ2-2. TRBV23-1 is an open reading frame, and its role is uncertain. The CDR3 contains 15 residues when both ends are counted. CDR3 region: CASHPWTGAPGSCFF.

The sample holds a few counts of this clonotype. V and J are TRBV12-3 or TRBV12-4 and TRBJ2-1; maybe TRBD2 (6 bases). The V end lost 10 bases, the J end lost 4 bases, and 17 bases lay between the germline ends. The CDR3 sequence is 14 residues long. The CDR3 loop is CATRRGRLYNEQFF. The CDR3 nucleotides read TGTGCCACCCGTCGGGGGAGGTTATACAATGAGCAGTTCTTC.

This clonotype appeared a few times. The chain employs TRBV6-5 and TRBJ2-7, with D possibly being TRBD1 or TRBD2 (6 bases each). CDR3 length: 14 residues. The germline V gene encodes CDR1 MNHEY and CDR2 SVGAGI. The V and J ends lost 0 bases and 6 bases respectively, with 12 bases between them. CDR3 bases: TGTGCCAGCAGTTACTCGACTCGGGGGCTCGAGCAGTACTTC. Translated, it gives CASSYSTRGLEQYF.

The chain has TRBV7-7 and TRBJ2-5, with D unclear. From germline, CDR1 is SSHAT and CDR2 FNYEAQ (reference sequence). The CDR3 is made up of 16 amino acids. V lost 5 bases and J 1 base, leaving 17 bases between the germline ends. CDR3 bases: TGTGCCAGCAGCCTAAGTATTCGCAGGACCCAAGAGACCCAGTACTTC. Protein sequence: CASSLSIRRTQETQYF.

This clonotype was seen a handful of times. The chain's CDR3 is CASSPRVKAGGLYNEQFF. As DNA, the CDR3 is TGTGCCAGCAGCCCACGTGTAAAGGCGGGAGGACTATACAATGAGCAGTTCTTC. The chain recombines TRBV11-1 with TRBJ2-1, with 8 bases that match TRBD2. This CDR3 is built from 18 residues. Germline loops: CDR1 SGHAT, CDR2 FQDESV (reference sequence). The ends lost 5 bases at V and 4 bases at J; junction bases unmatched: 16.

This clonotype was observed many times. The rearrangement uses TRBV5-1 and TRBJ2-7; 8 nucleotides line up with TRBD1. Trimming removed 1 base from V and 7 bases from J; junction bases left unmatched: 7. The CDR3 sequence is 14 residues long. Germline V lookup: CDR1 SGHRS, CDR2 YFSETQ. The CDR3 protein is CASSLRQGAGEQYF. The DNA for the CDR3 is TGCGCCAGCAGCTTGCGGCAGGGGGCTGGAGAGCAGTACTTC.

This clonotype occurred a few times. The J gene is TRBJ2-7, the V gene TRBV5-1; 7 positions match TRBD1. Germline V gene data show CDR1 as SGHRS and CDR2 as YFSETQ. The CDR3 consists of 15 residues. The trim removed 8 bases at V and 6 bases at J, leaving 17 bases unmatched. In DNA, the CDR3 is TGCGCCAGTAAACCCGGGACAGTTCCTTTTTTCGAGCAGTACTTC. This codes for CASKPGTVPFFEQYF. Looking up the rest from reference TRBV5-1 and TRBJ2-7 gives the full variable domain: KAGVTQTPRYLIKTRGQQVTLSCSPISGHRSVSWYQQTPGQGLQFLFEYFSETQRNKGNFPGRFSGRQFSNSRSEMNVSTLELGDSALYLCASKPGTVPFFEQYFGPGTRLTVT.

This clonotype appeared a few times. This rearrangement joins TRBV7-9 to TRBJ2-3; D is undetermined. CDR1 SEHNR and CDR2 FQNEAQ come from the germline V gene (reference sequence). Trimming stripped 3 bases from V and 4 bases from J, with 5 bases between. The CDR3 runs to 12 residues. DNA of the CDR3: TGTGCCAGCAGCTTCGTACCAGATACGCAGTATTTT. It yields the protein CASSFVPDTQYF.